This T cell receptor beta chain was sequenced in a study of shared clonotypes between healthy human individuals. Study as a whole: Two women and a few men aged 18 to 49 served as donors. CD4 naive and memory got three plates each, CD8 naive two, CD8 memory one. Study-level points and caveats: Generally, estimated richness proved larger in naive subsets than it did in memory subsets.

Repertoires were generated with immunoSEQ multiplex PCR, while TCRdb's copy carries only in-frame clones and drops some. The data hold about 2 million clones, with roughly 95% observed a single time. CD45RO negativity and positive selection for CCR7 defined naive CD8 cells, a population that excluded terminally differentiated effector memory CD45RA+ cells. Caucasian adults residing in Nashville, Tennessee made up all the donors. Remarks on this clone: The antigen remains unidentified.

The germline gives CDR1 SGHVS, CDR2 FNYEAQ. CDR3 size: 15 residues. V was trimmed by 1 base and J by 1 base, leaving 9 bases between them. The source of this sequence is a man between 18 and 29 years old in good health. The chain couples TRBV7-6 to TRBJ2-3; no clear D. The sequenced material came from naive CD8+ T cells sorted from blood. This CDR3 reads CASSLVSGGTDTQYF. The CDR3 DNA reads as TGTGCCAGCAGCTTAGTGTCTGGGGGCACAGATACGCAGTATTTT.